This is a list of T cell receptor beta chains from one sample in a study of blood T cell repertoires in COVID-19. Data came from immunoSEQ multiplex PCR; TCRdb stores just in-frame clones and leaves some out. The repertoire holds around 260,000 clones, about four fifths seen once, with 15% to 17% in the top ten. Sequenced: peripheral blood. These receptors all stem from a person aged 70 to 79 with COVID-19, enrolled during active disease. Each CDR3 is given with its conserved first and last residue. The order of the fields is clone size, J gene, V gene, D gene, CDR3 DNA, CDR3 protein. D genes are given only for firm matches. Rows give clone size only sometimes, using once, few, many, or a class for an expanded clone.

>NA|TRBJ1-4|TRBV19|NA
TGTGCCAGTAGGAAGATGACAGGACGAAATGAAAAACTGTTTTTT
CASRKMTGRNEKLFF
>NA|TRBJ1-6|TRBV28|NA
TGTGCCAGCGCAGTGCTCAGGGGCCGGAATTCACCCCTCCACTTT
CASAVLRGRNSPLHF
>NA|TRBJ1-5|TRBV12-3/TRBV12-4|NA
TGTGCCAGCAGTGAAGAACAGGTTCAGCCCCAGCATTTT
CASSEEQVQPQHF
>NA|TRBJ2-1|TRBV2|NA
TGTGCCTGCTTCCGGGGAGGTGAGCAGTTCTTC
CACFRGGEQFF
>NA|TRBJ2-7|TRBV5-3|TRBD2
TGTGCCAGAAGCTGCGGGAGGATAGGCGAGCAGTACTTC
CARSCGRIGEQYF
>NA|TRBJ2-3|TRBV27|TRBD2
TGTGCCAGCAGTTTCCCCAGCGGGAGTGGAACAGATACGCAGTATTTT
CASSFPSGSGTDTQYF
>few|TRBJ1-3|TRBV28|TRBD1
TGTGCCAGCAGTGCCCCGGGACAGAGAAACACCATATATTTT
CASSAPGQRNTIYF
>NA|TRBJ2-7|TRBV6-5|NA
TGTGCCAGCAGTCACTTGGGGGGAAGGTCCTACGAGCAGTACTTC
CASSHLGGRSYEQYF
>NA|TRBJ2-1|TRBV7-3|TRBD1
TGTGCCAGCAGCTTAGTGGGGACAGGATACAATGAGCAGTTCTTC
CASSLVGTGYNEQFF
>NA|TRBJ2-2|TRBV27|TRBD1
TGTGCCAGCAGTCTCAGGGGGCGCTTCACCGGGGAGCTGTTTTTT
CASSLRGRFTGELFF
>few|TRBJ2-7|TRBV19|NA
TGTGCCAGTAGTATAGAAGGGGGATCCGAGCAGTACTTC
CASSIEGGSEQYF
>NA|TRBJ1-6|TRBV5-1|NA
TGCGCCAGCAGCCCGGGGGACTATAATTCACCCCTCCACTTT
CASSPGDYNSPLHF
>NA|TRBJ1-4|TRBV4-3|NA
TGCGCCAGCAGCCAAGTAGGGCAGGGTGAAAAACTGTTTTTT
CASSQVGQGEKLFF
>NA|TRBJ2-2|TRBV6-5|NA
TGTGCCAGCAGGTCAGCTAGCAGGGAGCTGTTTTTT
CASRSASRELFF
>once|TRBJ2-1|TRBV9|TRBD2
TGTGCCAGCAGCGTAGCTGGACTAGCTCACAATGAGCAGTTCTTC
CASSVAGLAHNEQFF
>NA|TRBJ2-7|TRBV7-9|TRBD1
TGTGCCAGCAGCTTAAGGCAGGGGGTAGTCTTCGGCGAGCAGTACTTC
CASSLRQGVVFGEQYF
>NA|TRBJ1-3|TRBV5-1|TRBD1
TGCGCCAGCAGCACGGAACAGGGGGCTGGAAACACCATATATTTT
CASSTEQGAGNTIYF
>NA|TRBJ2-1|TRBV3-1/TRBV3-2|TRBD1
TGTGCCAGCAGCCAAGGGGGGACAGGTGGGTCGGGTGAGCAGTTCTTC
CASSQGGTGGSGEQFF
>NA|TRBJ1-1|TRBV5-4|NA
TGTGCCAGCAGCCCCAGGGTGAACACTGAAGCTTTCTTT
CASSPRVNTEAFF
>NA|TRBJ2-2|TRBV19|TRBD2
TGTGCCAGTAGTATGAAGCGGGGGACGAGCACCGGGGAGCTGTTTTTT
CASSMKRGTSTGELFF
>NA|TRBJ2-5|TRBV2|NA
TGTGCCAGCGTAGCGCCGCGAGAGACCCAGTACTTC
CASVAPRETQYF
>once|TRBJ1-4|TRBV28|TRBD1
TGTGCCAGCAGTTTACAGGGGGCTCTTAGGGCTAATGAAAAACTGTTTTTT
CASSLQGALRANEKLFF
>NA|TRBJ1-1|TRBV10-3|TRBD1
TGTGCCATTCGAAAGACAGGGCTGAACACTGAAGCTTTCTTT
CAIRKTGLNTEAFF
>NA|TRBJ2-1|TRBV19|TRBD2
TGTGCCAGTAGTATCGTTGCGGGAGGGCCCGTGGATGAGCAGTTCTTC
CASSIVAGGPVDEQFF
>NA|TRBJ2-7|TRBV6-5|TRBD1
TGTGCCATCCGACAGGGGGCTATAGGCCCCTACGAGCAGTACTTC
CAIRQGAIGPYEQYF
>NA|TRBJ2-3|TRBV7-9|NA
TGTGCCGACTGGGAGTCTTCAGATACGCAGTATTTT
CADWESSDTQYF
>NA|TRBJ2-7|TRBV25-1|TRBD1
TGTGCCAGCAGTGAAATCGGGACAGACGGCTACGAGCAGTACTTC
CASSEIGTDGYEQYF
>NA|TRBJ1-2|TRBV27|TRBD1
TGTGCCAGCAGTTCGGGACAGGGGGCGTGGGGCTACACCTTC
CASSSGQGAWGYTF
>few|TRBJ1-3|TRBV5-1|NA
TGCGCCAGCAGCGGTCAGGTGGGCTCTGGAAACACCATATATTTT
CASSGQVGSGNTIYF
>NA|TRBJ2-7|TRBV7-3|TRBD1
TGTGCCAGCAGCTTATTCGGCAGGGGGAGCTCCTACGAGCAGTACTTC
CASSLFGRGSSYEQYF
>NA|TRBJ1-1|TRBV28|NA
TGTGCCAGCAGTCCTCAGGGACAGAACACTGAAGCTTTCTTT
CASSPQGQNTEAFF